This T cell receptor (beta chain) emerged from a study of cytomegalovirus exposure and HLA in healthy donors. Concerning this clone itself: Its antigen is still unknown.

The CDR3 runs to 16 residues. J was trimmed by 1 base and V by 6 bases; bases with no gene match: 11. Germline V lookup: CDR1 SNHLY, CDR2 FYNNEI. General study findings and limits: Several of the most significant clusters appeared, in a later analysis, to be linked to common viral pathogens. Most of the TCR beta V segments (in an earlier analysis) were productive either about 90% or about 30% of the time. CMV serostatus was the only immune exposure information that was available.

With 60 Vbeta and 13 Jbeta primers, the PCR was carried out. Generated by immunoSEQ multiplex PCR, the TCRdb table keeps only in-frame clones and is missing some. The table has roughly 150,000 clones, 75% to 85% seen once. Donors were ostensibly healthy at sampling, although undocumented immune exposures were probable. The J gene is TRBJ1-2, the V gene TRBV2; 7 positions agree with TRBD1. The source of this sequence is a woman between 18 and 29 years old in good health and CMV-seronegative. The source material was PBMCs. The CDR3 coding sequence is TGTGCCAGCAGCCTCATGGGACAGAACTTTAACTATGGCTACACCTTC. This gives the protein CASSLMGQNFNYGYTF.